This TCR beta chain appears in the sequencing data of a study of long-term antiretroviral therapy in people with HIV. At the level of the study: A decade or so separates the oldest specimens from the later 2015 immediate-ART recommendation.

Sequencing used immunoSEQ v3.0 at survey level. Data came from immunoSEQ multiplex PCR; TCRdb stores just in-frame clones and leaves some out. Of 35,000 to 45,000 clones in the sample, about four fifths are singletons; the top ten hold around 6.5%. This clone was seen once. CDR1 is LNHDA, CDR2 SQIVND, per germline (reference sequence). The CDR3 length is 18 residues. V trimming: 1 base; J trimming: 1 base; junction bases outside the gene matches: 11. This TCR was sampled from a man aged 18 to 29 with HIV. Sample: unsorted PBMCs, taken 1 year after starting antiretroviral therapy. The rearrangement joins TRBV19 to TRBJ2-7; 9 bases are shared with TRBD1. The CDR3 DNA sequence: TGTGCCAGTAGTATAGTTGGAATGGTAGACAGGGGGTCCTACGAGCAGTACTTC. It translates to CASSIVGMVDRGSYEQYF.